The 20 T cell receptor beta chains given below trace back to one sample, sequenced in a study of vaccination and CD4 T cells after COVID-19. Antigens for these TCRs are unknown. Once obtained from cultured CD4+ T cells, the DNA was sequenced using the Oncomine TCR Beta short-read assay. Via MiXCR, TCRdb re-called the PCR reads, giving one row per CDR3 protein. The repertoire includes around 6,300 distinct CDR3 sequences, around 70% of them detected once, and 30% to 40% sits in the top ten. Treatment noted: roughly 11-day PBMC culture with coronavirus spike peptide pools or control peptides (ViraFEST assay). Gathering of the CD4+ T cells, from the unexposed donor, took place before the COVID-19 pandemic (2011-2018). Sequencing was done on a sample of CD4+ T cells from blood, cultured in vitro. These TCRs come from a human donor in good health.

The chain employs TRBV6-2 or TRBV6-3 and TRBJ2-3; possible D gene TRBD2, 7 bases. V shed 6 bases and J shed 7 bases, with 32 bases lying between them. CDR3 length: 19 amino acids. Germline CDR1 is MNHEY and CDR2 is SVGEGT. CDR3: CASSSPRFRWDGGPNTQYF. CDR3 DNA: TGTGCCAGCAGCTCCCCCCGCTTTAGGTGGGACGGGGGGCCAAATACGCAGTATTTT.

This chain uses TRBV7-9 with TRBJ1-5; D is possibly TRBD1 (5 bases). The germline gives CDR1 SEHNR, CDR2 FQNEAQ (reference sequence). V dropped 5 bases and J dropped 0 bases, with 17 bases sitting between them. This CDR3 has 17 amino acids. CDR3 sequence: CASSPIPTGVSNQPQHF. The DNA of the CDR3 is TGTGCCAGCAGCCCAATACCGACGGGGGTTAGCAATCAGCCCCAGCATTTT.

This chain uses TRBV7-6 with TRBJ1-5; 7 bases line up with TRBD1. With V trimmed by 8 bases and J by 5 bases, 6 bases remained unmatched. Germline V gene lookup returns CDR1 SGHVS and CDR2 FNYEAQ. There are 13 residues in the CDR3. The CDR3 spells CASGEQGHQPQHF. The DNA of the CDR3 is TGTGCCAGCGGAGAACAGGGGCATCAGCCCCAGCATTTT.

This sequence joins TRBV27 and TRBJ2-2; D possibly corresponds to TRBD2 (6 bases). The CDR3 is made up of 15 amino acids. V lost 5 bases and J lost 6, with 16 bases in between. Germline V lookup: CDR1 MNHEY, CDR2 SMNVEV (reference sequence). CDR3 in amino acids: CASSPTGTPSGELFF. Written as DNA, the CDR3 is TGTGCCAGCAGTCCCACCGGGACTCCCTCCGGGGAGCTGTTTTTT.

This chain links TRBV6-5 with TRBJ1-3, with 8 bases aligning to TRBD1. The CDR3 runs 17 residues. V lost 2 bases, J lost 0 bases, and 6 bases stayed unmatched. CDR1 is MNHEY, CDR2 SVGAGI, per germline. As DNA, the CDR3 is TGTGCCAGCAGTTACCCCGGACAGGGCATCTCTGGAAACACCATATATTTT. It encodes CASSYPGQGISGNTIYF.

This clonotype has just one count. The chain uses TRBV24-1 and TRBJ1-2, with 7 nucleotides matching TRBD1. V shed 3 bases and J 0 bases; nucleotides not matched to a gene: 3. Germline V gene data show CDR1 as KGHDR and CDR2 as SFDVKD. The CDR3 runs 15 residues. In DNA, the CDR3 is TGTGCCACCAGTGATCGACAGGGTCCTAACTATGGCTACACCTTC. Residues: CATSDRQGPNYGYTF.

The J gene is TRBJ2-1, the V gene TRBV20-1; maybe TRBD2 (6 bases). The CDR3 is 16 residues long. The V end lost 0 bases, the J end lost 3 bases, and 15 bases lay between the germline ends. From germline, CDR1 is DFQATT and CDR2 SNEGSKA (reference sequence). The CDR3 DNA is TGCAGTGCTAGAGATGGGGGGAAAGTCGACTACAATGAGCAGTTCTTC. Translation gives CSARDGGKVDYNEQFF.

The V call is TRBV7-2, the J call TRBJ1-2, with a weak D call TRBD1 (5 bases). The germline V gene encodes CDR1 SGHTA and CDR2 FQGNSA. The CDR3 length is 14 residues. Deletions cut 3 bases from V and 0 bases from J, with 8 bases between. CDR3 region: CASSFRDANYGYTF. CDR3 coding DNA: TGTGCCAGCAGCTTCCGGGACGCTAACTATGGCTACACCTTC.

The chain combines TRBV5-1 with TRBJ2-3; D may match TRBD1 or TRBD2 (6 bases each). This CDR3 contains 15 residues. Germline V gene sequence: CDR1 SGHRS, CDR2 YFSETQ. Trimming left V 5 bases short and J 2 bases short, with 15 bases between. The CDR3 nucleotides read TGCGCCAGCAGACTGGAGGGGGGACCCACAGATACGCAGTATTTT. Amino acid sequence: CASRLEGGPTDTQYF.

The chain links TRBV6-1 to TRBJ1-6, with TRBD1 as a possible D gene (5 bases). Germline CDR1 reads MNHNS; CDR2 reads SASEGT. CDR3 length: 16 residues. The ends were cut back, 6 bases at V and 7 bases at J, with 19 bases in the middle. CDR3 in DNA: TGTGCCAGCAGCCCACACCGGGACCGGATAAATTCACCCCTCCACTTT. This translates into CASSPHRDRINSPLHF.

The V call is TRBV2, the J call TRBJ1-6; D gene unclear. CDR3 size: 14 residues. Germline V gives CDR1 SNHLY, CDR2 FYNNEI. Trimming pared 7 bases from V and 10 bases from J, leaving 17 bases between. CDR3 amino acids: CASILEKAGSPLHF. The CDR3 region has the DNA TGTGCCAGCATTCTCGAAAAGGCGGGGTCACCCCTCCACTTT.

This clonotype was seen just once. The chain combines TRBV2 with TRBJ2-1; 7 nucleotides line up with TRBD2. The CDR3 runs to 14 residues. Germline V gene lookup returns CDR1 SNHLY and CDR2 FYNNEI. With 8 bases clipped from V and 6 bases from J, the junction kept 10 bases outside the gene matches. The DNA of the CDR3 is TGTGCCAGCCGAAGCGGGACTTACGCCAATGAGCAGTTCTTC. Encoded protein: CASRSGTYANEQFF.

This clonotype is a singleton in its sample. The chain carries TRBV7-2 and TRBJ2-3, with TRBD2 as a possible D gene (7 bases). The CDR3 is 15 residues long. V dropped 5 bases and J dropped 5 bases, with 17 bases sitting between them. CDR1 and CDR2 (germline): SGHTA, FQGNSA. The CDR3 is CASSTWGGREDTQYF. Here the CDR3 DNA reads TGTGCCAGCAGCACGTGGGGGGGCCGGGAAGATACGCAGTATTTT.

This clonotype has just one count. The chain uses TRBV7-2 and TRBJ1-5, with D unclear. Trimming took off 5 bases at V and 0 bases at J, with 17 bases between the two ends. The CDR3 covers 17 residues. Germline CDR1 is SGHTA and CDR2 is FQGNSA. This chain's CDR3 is CASSEGGNFNSNQPQHF. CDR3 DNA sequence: TGTGCCAGCAGCGAGGGAGGAAACTTCAATAGCAATCAGCCCCAGCATTTT.

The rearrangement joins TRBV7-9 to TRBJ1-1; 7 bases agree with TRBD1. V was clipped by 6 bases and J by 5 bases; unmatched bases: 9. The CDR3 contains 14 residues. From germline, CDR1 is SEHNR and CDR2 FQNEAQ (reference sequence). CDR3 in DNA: TGTGCCAGCAGACCTCCAGGGGGAGGTACTGAAGCTTTCTTT. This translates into CASRPPGGGTEAFF.

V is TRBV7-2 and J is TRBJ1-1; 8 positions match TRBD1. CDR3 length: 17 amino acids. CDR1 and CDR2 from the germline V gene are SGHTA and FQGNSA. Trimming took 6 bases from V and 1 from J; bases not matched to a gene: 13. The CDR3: CASRLDRDRITNTEAFF. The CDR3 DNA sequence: TGTGCCAGCAGACTCGACCGGGACAGGATTACGAACACTGAAGCTTTCTTT. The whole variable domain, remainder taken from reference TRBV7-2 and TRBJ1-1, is GAGVSQSPSNKVTEKGKDVELRCDPISGHTALYWYRQSLGQGLEFLIYFQGNSAPDKSGLPSDRFSAERTGGSVSTLTIQRTQQEDSAVYLCASRLDRDRITNTEAFFGQGTRLTVV.

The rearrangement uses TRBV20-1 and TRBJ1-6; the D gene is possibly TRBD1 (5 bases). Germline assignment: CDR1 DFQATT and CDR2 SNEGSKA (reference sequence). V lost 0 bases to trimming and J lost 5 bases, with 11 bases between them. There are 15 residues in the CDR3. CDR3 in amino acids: CSARDRRGNNSPLHF. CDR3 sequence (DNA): TGCAGTGCTAGAGACCGCCGGGGGAATAATTCACCCCTCCACTTT.

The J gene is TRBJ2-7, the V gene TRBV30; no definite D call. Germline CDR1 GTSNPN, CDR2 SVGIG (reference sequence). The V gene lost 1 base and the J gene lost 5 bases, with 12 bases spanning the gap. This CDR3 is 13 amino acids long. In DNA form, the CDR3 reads TGTGCCTGGAGTGCCGTCGGGTCTCACGAGCAGTACTTC. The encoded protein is CAWSAVGSHEQYF.

CDR3 sequence reads: CASSSDRGTSPLHF. As DNA, the CDR3 is TGTGCCAGCAGTTCCGACAGGGGGACTTCACCCCTCCACTTT. This chain connects TRBV7-6 to TRBJ1-6; the match to TRBD1 covers 9 bases. The germline V gene encodes CDR1 SGHVS and CDR2 FNYEAQ. Trimming took 6 bases from V and 9 from J; bases not matched to a gene: 6. The CDR3 is 14 residues long. Variable domain in full (rest from reference TRBV7-6 and TRBJ1-6): GAGVSQSPRYKVTKRGQDVALRCDPISGHVSLYWYRQALGQGPEFLTYFNYEAQQDKSGLPNDRFSAERPEGSISTLTIQRTEQRDSAMYRCASSSDRGTSPLHFGNGTRLTVT.

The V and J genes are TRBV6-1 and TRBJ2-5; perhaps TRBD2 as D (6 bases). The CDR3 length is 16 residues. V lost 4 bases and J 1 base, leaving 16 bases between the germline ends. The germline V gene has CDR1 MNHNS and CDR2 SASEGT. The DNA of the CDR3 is TGTGCCAGCAGTGCATTGTGGAGGGGACCCCAAGAGACCCAGTACTTC. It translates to CASSALWRGPQETQYF.